This record concerns one T cell receptor (beta chain) sequence. As yet, its antigen is unknown. The repertoire was sequenced with immunoSEQ multiplex PCR; TCRdb's copy has only in-frame clones and lacks some. The table records about 120,000 clones, roughly 90% of them present only once. The data belong to a study of a mutant IDH1 vaccine in newly diagnosed glioma. On the study more broadly: Vaccines were first given 4-6 weeks after radiotherapy alone, or with temozolomide cycles. Regarding the study as a whole: Patients mounted vaccine-induced immune responses in almost 95% of cases.

As to time point: week 11, during vaccination. Vaccination used 300 ug of mutant IDH1 20-mer peptide per dose, with topical imiquimod. The CDR3 spans 15 residues. The gene calls are TRBV1 and TRBJ1-6; the D call in the table, TRBD1, was not verified against the DNA. TRBV1 is a pseudogene locus. The clonotype comes from a woman in her fifties or sixties with glioma. The material sequenced was PBMCs, taken from a glioma patient whose treatment included an IDH1 peptide vaccine. The CDR3: CTSSQATGWSSPLHF. Here the CDR3 DNA reads TGCACCAGCAGCCAAGCGACAGGGTGGAGTTCACCCCTCCACTTT.